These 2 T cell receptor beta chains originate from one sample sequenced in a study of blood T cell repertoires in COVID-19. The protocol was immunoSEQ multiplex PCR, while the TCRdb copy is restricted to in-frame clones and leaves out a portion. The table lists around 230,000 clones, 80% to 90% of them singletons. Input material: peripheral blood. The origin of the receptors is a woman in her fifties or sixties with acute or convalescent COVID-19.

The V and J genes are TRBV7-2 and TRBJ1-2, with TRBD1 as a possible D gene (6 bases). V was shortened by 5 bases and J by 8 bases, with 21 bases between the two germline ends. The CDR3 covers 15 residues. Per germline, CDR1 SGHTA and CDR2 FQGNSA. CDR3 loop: CASSQGRGIGWGYTF. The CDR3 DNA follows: TGTGCCAGCAGCCAGGGGAGGGGCATAGGTTGGGGCTACACCTTC. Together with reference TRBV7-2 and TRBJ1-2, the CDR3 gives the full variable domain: GAGVSQSPSNKVTEKGKDVELRCDPISGHTALYWYRQSLGQGLEFLIYFQGNSAPDKSGLPSDRFSAERTGGSVSTLTIQRTQQEDSAVYLCASSQGRGIGWGYTFGSGTRLTVV.

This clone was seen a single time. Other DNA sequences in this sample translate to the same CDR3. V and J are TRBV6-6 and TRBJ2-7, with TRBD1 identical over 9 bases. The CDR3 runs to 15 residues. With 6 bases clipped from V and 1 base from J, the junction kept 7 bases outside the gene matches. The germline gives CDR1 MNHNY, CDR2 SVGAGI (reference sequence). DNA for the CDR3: TGTGCCAGCAGCCCGGGACAGGGCTATTCCTACGAGCAGTACTTC. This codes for CASSPGQGYSYEQYF.